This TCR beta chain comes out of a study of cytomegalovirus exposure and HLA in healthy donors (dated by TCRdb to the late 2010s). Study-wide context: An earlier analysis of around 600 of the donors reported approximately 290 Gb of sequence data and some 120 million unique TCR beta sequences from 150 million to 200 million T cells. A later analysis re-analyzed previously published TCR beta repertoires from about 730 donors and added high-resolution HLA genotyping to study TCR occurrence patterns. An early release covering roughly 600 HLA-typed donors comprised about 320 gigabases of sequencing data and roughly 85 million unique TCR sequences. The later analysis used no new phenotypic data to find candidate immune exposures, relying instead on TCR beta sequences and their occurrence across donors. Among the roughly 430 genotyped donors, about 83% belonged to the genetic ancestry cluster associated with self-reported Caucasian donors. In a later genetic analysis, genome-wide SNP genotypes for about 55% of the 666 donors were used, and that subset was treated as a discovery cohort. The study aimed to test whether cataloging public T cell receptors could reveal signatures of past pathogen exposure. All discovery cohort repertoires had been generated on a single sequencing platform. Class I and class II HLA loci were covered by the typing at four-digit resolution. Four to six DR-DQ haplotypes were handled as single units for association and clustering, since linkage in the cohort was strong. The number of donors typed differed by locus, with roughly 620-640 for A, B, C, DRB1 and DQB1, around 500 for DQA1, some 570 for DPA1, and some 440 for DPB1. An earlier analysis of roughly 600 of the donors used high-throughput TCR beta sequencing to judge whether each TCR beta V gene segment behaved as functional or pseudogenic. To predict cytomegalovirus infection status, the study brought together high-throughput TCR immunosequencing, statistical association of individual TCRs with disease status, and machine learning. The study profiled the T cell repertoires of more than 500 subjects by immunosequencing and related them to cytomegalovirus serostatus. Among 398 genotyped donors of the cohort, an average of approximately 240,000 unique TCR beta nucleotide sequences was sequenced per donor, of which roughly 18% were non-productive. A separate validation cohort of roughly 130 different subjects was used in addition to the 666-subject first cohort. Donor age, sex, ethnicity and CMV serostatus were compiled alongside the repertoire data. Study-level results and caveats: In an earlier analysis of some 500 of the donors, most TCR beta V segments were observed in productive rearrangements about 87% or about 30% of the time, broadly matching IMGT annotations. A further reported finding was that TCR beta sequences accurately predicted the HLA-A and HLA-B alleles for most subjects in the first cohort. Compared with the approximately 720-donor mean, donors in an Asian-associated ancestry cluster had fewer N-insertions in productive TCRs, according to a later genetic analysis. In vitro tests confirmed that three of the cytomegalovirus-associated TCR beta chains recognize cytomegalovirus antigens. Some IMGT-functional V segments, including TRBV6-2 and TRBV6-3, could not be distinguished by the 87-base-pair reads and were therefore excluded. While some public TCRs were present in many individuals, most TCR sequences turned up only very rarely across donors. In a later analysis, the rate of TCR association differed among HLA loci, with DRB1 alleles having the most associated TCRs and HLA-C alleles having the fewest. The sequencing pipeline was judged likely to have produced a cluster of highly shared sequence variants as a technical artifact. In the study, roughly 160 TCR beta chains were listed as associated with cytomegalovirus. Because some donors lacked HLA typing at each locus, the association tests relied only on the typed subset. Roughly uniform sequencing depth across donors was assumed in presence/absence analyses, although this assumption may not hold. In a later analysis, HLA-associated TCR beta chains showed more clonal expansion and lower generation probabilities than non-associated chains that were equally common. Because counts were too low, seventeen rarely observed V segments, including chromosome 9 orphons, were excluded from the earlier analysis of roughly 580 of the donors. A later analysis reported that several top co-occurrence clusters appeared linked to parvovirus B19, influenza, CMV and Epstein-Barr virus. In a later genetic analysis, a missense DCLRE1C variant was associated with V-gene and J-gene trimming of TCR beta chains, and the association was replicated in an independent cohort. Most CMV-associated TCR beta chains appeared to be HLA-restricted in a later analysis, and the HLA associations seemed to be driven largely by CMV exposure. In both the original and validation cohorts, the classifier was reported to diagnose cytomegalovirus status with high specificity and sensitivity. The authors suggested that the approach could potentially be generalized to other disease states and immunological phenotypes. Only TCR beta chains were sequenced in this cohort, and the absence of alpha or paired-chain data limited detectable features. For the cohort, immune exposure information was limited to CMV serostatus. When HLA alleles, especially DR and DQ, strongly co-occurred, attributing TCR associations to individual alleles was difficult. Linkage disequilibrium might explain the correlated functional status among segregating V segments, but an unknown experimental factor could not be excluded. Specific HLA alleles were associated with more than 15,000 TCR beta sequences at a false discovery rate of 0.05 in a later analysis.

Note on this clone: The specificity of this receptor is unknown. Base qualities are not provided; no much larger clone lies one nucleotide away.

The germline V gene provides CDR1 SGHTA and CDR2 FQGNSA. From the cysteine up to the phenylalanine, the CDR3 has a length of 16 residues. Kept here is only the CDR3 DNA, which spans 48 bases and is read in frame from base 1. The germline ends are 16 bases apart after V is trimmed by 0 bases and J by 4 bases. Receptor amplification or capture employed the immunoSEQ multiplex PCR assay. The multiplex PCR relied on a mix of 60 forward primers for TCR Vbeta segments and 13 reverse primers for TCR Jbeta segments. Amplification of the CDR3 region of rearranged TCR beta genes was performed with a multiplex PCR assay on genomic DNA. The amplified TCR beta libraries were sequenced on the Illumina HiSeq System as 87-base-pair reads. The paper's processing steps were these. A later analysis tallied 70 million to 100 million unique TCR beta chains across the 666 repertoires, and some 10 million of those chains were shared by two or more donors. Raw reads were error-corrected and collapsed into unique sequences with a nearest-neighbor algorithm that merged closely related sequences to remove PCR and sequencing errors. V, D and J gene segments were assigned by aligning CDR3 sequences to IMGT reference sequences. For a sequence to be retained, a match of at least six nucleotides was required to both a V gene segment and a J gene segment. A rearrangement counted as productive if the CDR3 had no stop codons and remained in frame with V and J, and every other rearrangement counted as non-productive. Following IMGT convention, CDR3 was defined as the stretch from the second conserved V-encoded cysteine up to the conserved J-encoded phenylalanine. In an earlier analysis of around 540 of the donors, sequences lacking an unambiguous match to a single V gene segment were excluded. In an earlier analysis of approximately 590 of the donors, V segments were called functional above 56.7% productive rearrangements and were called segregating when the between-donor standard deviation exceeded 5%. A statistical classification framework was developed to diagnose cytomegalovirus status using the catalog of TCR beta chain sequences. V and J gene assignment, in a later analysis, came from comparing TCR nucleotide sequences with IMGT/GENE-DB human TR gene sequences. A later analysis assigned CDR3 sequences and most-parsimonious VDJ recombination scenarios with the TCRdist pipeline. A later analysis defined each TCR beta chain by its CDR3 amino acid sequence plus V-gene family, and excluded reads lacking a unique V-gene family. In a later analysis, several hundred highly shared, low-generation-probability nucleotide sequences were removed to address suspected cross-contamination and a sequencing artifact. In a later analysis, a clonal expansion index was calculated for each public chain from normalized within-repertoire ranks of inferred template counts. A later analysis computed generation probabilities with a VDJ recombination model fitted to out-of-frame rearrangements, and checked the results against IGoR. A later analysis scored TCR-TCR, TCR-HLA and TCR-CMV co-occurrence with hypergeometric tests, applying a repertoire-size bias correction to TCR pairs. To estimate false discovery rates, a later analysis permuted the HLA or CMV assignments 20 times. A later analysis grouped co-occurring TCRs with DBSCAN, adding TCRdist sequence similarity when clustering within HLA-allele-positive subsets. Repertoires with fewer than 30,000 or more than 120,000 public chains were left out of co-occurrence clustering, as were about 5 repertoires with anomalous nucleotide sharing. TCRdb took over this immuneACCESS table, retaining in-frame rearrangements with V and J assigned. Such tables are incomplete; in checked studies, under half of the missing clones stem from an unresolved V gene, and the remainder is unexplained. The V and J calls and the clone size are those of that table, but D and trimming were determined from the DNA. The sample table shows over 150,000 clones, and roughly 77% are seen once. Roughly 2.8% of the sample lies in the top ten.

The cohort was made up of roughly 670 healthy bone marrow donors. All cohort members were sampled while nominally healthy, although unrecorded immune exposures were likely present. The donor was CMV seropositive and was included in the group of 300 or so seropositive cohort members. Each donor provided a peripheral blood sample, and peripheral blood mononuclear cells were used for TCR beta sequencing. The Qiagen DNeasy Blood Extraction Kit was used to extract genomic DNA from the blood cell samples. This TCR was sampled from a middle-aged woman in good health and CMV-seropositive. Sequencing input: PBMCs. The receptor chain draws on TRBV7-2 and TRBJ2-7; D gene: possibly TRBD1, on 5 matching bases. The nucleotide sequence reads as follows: TGTGCCAGCAGCTTAGCCGAAGGACAAGGAGTTTACGAGCAGTACTTC. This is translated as CASSLAEGQGVYEQYF.